This TCR beta chain stems from a study of T-cell reconstitution after alpha-beta-depleted transplantation in children. Study-wide points: A year had passed since transplant, and T-cell counts and diversity by then came mostly from newly produced T cells.

The CDR3 is 17 residues long. Germline CDR1 is MNHNS and CDR2 is SASEGT. V was pared by 3 bases and J by 5 bases, with 11 bases of the junction left unmatched. Unique molecular identifiers were incorporated during preparation of the TCRbeta library. Via MiXCR, TCRdb re-called the PCR reads, giving one row per CDR3 protein. The sample has 300,000 to 400,000 distinct CDR3 sequences, around 15% seen once. About this clonotype: Its specificity is not known.

The V and J genes are TRBV6-1 and TRBJ2-1; 9 bases line up with TRBD1. This specimen was PBMCs, mostly from graft donor cells, taken 360 days after TCRalphabeta/CD19-depleted stem cell transplant. The receptor comes from a male patient aged 2-9 years who had a stem cell transplant for acute lymphoblastic leukemia, so the T cells may come from the graft donor. The CDR3, as DNA: TGTGCCAGCAGTGAGCGGTTTATCGGGACAGGGAACAATGAGCAGTTCTTC. Translating gives CASSERFIGTGNNEQFF.